The source of this TCR beta chain is a study of T cells in Graves' hyperthyroidism and ophthalmopathy. The PBMCs had their origin in roughly 10 ml of fresh peripheral blood. The study, taken as a whole, reports: Blood also carried most thyroid clonotypes expanded above 0.001.

A note on this clonotype: The target antigen is unknown.

The TCR beta CDR3 regions underwent amplification using RNA transcripts as the source. HTBI primers were used for first-round RT-PCR of the TCR CDR3. TCRdb itself ran the multiplex PCR reads through MiXCR, one entry per CDR3 protein. The profile shows about 59,000 distinct CDR3 sequences, about 53% of them singletons. Unmatched junction bases numbered 6, after V lost 7 bases and J lost 0 bases. Germline CDR1 reads SNHLY; CDR2 reads FYNNEI. The CDR3 runs 15 residues. The receptor was derived from a woman aged 60-70 years with Graves' ophthalmopathy. Sequenced sample: blood. The chain combines TRBV2 with TRBJ2-3; 8 bases fit TRBD1. CDR3 residues: CASIRQGKSTDTQYF. The CDR3 DNA sequence: TGTGCCAGCATTAGACAGGGGAAGAGCACAGATACGCAGTATTTT.